Below, 24 T cell receptor beta chains from the same sample are listed, as sequenced in a study of T cells in Graves' hyperthyroidism and ophthalmopathy. Amplified TCR beta CDR3 regions came from RNA transcripts. When the TCR CDR3 underwent first-round RT-PCR, the HTBI primer set was used. MiXCR was run by TCRdb on the multiplex PCR reads, yielding one entry per CDR3 protein. The table shows about 380,000 distinct CDR3 sequences, with about a fifth occurring only once. Input material: blood. The receptors shown here come from a man aged 18 to 29 with Graves' ophthalmopathy.

This clonotype was counted many times. The V call is TRBV2, the J call TRBJ2-1; D is ambiguous. CDR1 and CDR2 (germline): SNHLY, FYNNEI. V was clipped by 3 bases and J by 0 bases, with 9 bases between them. The CDR3 runs to 15 residues. The chain's CDR3 is CASSEEQGSYNEQFF. The CDR3 DNA reads TGTGCCAGCAGTGAGGAGCAAGGCTCCTACAATGAGCAGTTCTTC.

This clonotype was detected ten times or more. The chain uses TRBV7-2 and TRBJ2-3; tentative D call: TRBD2 (5 bases). CDR3 length equals 13 residues. The germline gives CDR1 SGHTA, CDR2 FQGNSA. The V gene lost 5 bases and the J gene lost 5 bases, with 11 bases spanning the gap. CDR3 in DNA: TGTGCCAGCAGCCCGGTCCGGGGAGATACGCAGTATTTT. Its protein product is CASSPVRGDTQYF.

This clonotype showed up just a few times. The chain couples TRBV14 to TRBJ2-3; D call uncertain. Trimming removed 3 bases at V and 5 bases at J, with 6 bases between. Per the germline V gene, CDR1 is SGHDN and CDR2 is FVKESK. The CDR3 covers 12 residues. Here the CDR3 reads CASSHTGDTQYF. In nucleotides, the CDR3 is TGTGCCAGCAGCCATACCGGAGATACGCAGTATTTT.

The chain links TRBV2 to TRBJ2-2, with 9 bases fitting TRBD1. The CDR3 has 14 residues. V dropped 7 bases and J dropped 1; count of bases not matched to a gene: 1. Germline V lookup: CDR1 SNHLY, CDR2 FYNNEI. The CDR3 DNA reads TGTGCCAGCAAGGGACAGGGGAACACCGGGGAGCTGTTTTTT. Translating it yields CASKGQGNTGELFF. The complete variable domain, with remaining parts taken from reference TRBV2 and TRBJ2-2, reads EPEVTQTPSHQVTQMGQEVILRCVPISNHLYFYWYRQILGQKVEFLVSFYNNEISEKSEIFDDQFSVERPDGSNFTLKIRSTKLEDSAMYFCASKGQGNTGELFFGEGSRLTVL.

The chain recombines TRBV29-1 with TRBJ2-1; 10 bases line up with TRBD2. CDR3 length: 15 amino acids. From germline, CDR1 is SQVTM and CDR2 ANQGSEA. The ends lost 5 bases at V and 6 bases at J; junction bases unmatched: 10. Written as DNA, the CDR3 is TGCAGCGTTTATTCCACTAGCGGGGCGGTCAATGAGCAGTTCTTC. Residues: CSVYSTSGAVNEQFF.

This chain uses TRBV10-3 with TRBJ1-2; D remains unclear. The CDR3 sequence is 13 residues long. The V end was cut by 3 bases, the J end by 1 base, with 6 bases between. Germline V CDR1 and CDR2: ENHRY, SYGVKD. The CDR3 sequence is CAISEKGNYGYTF. Here the CDR3 DNA reads TGTGCCATCAGTGAAAAGGGTAACTATGGCTACACCTTC.

This clonotype was observed many times. J is TRBJ1-2 and V is TRBV7-9; no firm D call. Germline CDR1 and CDR2: SEHNR and FQNEAQ (reference sequence). The CDR3 runs to 14 residues. Trimming left V 3 bases short and J 3 bases short, with 11 bases between. Here the CDR3 DNA reads TGTGCCAGCAGCTTGGAAGCGCTCTACTATGGCTACACCTTC. Protein product: CASSLEALYYGYTF.

This clonotype has a count of ten or more. The genes are TRBV6-1 and TRBJ1-4; a possible D gene is TRBD1 (5 bases). Trimming left V 3 bases short and J 8 bases short, with 16 bases between. Germline V gives CDR1 MNHNS, CDR2 SASEGT. The CDR3 extends over 15 amino acids. CDR3 DNA: TGTGCCAGCAGTGAGCAGGGAGCGGGGAAGGAAAAACTGTTTTTT. Its translation: CASSEQGAGKEKLFF.

This clonotype appeared a few times. The chain is built from TRBV6-1 and TRBJ1-2, with no clear D. The CDR3 length is 14 residues. Germline V gene lookup returns CDR1 MNHNS and CDR2 SASEGT. V was cut by 1 base and J by 4 bases, with 10 bases left in between. The CDR3 nucleotides are TGTGCCAGCAGTGAAGAGGGAGGACCCTATGGCTACACCTTC. Amino acid sequence: CASSEEGGPYGYTF.

Many counts were recorded for this clonotype. V usage is TRBV27 and J usage is TRBJ2-4; no firm D call. CDR1 is MNHEY and CDR2 is SMNVEV in the germline V gene (reference sequence). Trimming shortened V by 0 bases and J by 3 bases, and 9 bases separated the two germline ends. This CDR3 spans 15 amino acids. The CDR3 protein is CASSLSGFGKNIQYF. The DNA of the CDR3 is TGTGCCAGCAGTTTATCCGGTTTTGGCAAAAACATTCAGTACTTC.

This clonotype was seen ten or more times. The chain uses TRBV12-3 or TRBV12-4 and TRBJ1-3; TRBD1 aligns across 8 bases. Trimming took 1 base from V and 0 from J; bases not matched to a gene: 2. This CDR3 region has 16 residues. The DNA for the CDR3 is TGTGCCAGCAGTTTAGAAGGACAGGGCTCTGGAAACACCATATATTTT. Translation: CASSLEGQGSGNTIYF.

This clonotype was detected a few times. The genes are TRBV28 and TRBJ1-4; no firm D call. Germline V lookup: CDR1 MDHEN, CDR2 SYDVKM. V was cut by 5 bases and J by 6 bases, with 7 bases left in between. The CDR3 sequence is 12 residues long. CDR3 nucleotide sequence: TGTGCCAGCAGTACAGAAGATGAAAAACTGTTTTTT. Its protein is CASSTEDEKLFF.

This clonotype was counted only a few times. Compared with germline, one end of the junction differs, possibly owing to a read error. This chain links TRBV7-8 with TRBJ1-2; TRBD1 is a possible D gene (5 bases). The CDR3 spans 13 residues. CDR1 is SGHVS, CDR2 FQNEAQ, per germline. The CDR3 loop reads CTSSLGVEDVDTF. Written as DNA, the CDR3 is TGTACCAGCAGCTTAGGGGTGGAGGACGTGGACACCTTC. Based on the CDR3 plus reference TRBV7-8 and TRBJ1-2, the full variable domain is GAGVSQSPRYKVAKRGQDVALRCDPISGHVSLFWYQQALGQGPEFLTYFQNEAQLDKSGLPSDRFFAERPEGSVSTLKIQRTQQEDSAVYLCTSSLGVEDVDTFGSGTRLTVV.

This clonotype was counted ten times or more. The gene calls are TRBV7-3 and TRBJ2-1, with a tentative D call TRBD2 (5 bases). Germline lookup yields CDR1 SGHTA and CDR2 FQGTGA. With 0 bases removed from V and 0 bases from J, the gap between germline ends came to 6 bases. CDR3 size: 15 residues. Written as DNA, the CDR3 is TGTGCCAGCAGCTTAACTAGCGTCTCCTACAATGAGCAGTTCTTC. It is translated as CASSLTSVSYNEQFF.

The chain carries TRBV2 and TRBJ1-2; 10 bases match TRBD1. The CDR3 is 16 amino acids. J gave up 3 bases and V 3 bases, and 7 bases lay outside the gene matches. CDR1 is SNHLY and CDR2 is FYNNEI in the germline V gene. Written as DNA, the CDR3 is TGTGCCAGCAGTGACGGGACAGGGGTGACTTACTATGGCTACACCTTC. Residues: CASSDGTGVTYYGYTF.

This clonotype occurred many times. This chain joins TRBV5-1 and TRBJ1-1, with a weak D call TRBD1 (5 bases). CDR1 SGHRS and CDR2 YFSETQ come from the germline V gene. V dropped 0 bases and J dropped 4 bases, with 10 bases sitting between them. CDR3 length: 14 residues. The CDR3 protein is CASSLAGAGTEAFF. The CDR3 nucleotides are TGCGCCAGCAGCTTGGCTGGGGCGGGCACTGAAGCTTTCTTT.

This clonotype was detected many times. This chain joins TRBV27 and TRBJ1-5, with a possible D match to TRBD1 (5 bases). This CDR3 spans 14 amino acids. Germline CDR1 reads MNHEY; CDR2 reads SMNVEV (reference sequence). With 1 base removed from V and 2 bases from J, the gap between germline ends came to 6 bases. CDR3 DNA: TGTGCCAGCAGTTTATGGGGGGGCAATCAGCCCCAGCATTTT. Protein: CASSLWGGNQPQHF.

In its sample, this clonotype was seen a few times. The chain combines TRBV27 with TRBJ2-3, with no clear D. Germline CDR1 is MNHEY and CDR2 is SMNVEV (reference sequence). The V end was cut by 6 bases, the J end by 1 base, with 8 bases between. This CDR3 comprises 13 residues. Written as DNA, the CDR3 is TGTGCCAGCAGGTCCCCTGGCACAGATACGCAGTATTTT. Translated: CASRSPGTDTQYF.

This clonotype has at least ten counts. The chain is built from TRBV9 and TRBJ1-1; D uncertain. The CDR3 is made up of 14 amino acids. The germline V gene has CDR1 SGDLS and CDR2 YYNGEE. The V gene lost 0 bases and the J gene lost 7 bases, with 13 bases spanning the gap. The CDR3 here is CASSVGGAGREAFF. The CDR3 bases are TGTGCCAGCAGCGTAGGTGGCGCGGGCCGTGAAGCTTTCTTT.

This clonotype was seen a handful of times. This sequence joins TRBV2 and TRBJ1-6; a possible D gene is TRBD1 (6 bases). The V end lost 8 bases, the J end lost 0 bases, and 20 bases lay between the germline ends. This CDR3 spans 18 amino acids. Germline CDR1 is SNHLY and CDR2 is FYNNEI. As DNA, the CDR3 is TGTGCCAGCTCACTTTCGGGGGCCCAGAGCTCCTATAATTCACCCCTCCACTTT. As protein: CASSLSGAQSSYNSPLHF.

This clonotype appeared a few times. The J gene is TRBJ2-2, the V gene TRBV7-2; D gene ambiguous. The CDR3 covers 12 residues. Germline V gene sequence: CDR1 SGHTA, CDR2 FQGNSA. V was shortened by 3 bases and J by 7 bases, with 6 bases between the two germline ends. CDR3 sequence (DNA): TGTGCCAGCAGCTTTGCCATCGGGGAGCTGTTTTTT. This sequence encodes CASSFAIGELFF.

In this sample, this clonotype turned up many times. The V call is TRBV5-1, the J call TRBJ1-2; 7 nucleotides match TRBD1. V shed 0 bases and J 6 bases; nucleotides not matched to a gene: 5. Per germline, CDR1 SGHRS and CDR2 YFSETQ. This CDR3 spans 14 amino acids. The CDR3 coding sequence is TGCGCCAGCAGCTTGGCCAGGGGGGCGGATGGCTACACCTTC. Protein sequence: CASSLARGADGYTF.

In the case of this clonotype: A much larger clone is a single base away; this may be a read error. The genes are TRBV2 and TRBJ2-3; no definite D call. The germline V gene has CDR1 SNHLY and CDR2 FYNNEI. The CDR3 has 15 residues. Deletions cut 5 bases from V and 2 bases from J, with 14 bases between. CDR3 protein: CASSKRKAYTDTQYF. DNA of the CDR3: TGTGCCAGCAGTAAACGTAAGGCCTACACAGATACGCAGTATTTT.

This chain connects TRBV2 to TRBJ1-6, with 8 bases matching TRBD1. CDR3 size: 17 residues. V was clipped by 11 bases and J by 0 bases; unmatched bases: 12. Germline V gene lookup returns CDR1 SNHLY and CDR2 FYNNEI. For the CDR3, the DNA is TGTGCCGCCGTGGCGGGGGACAGGAGCTCCTATAATTCACCCCTCCACTTT. This encodes CAAVAGDRSSYNSPLHF.